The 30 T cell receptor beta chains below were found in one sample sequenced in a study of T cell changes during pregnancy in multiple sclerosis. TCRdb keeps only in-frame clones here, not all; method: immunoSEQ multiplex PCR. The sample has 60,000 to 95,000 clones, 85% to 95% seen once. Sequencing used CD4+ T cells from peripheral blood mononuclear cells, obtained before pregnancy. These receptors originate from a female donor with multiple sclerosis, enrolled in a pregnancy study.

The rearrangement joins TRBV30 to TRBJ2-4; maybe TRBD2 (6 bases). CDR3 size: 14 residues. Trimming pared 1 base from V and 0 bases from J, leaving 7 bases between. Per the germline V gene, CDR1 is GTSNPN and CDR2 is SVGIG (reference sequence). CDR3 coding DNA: TGTGCCTGGAGTGGGGAGGTAGCCAAAAACATTCAGTACTTC. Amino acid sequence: CAWSGEVAKNIQYF.

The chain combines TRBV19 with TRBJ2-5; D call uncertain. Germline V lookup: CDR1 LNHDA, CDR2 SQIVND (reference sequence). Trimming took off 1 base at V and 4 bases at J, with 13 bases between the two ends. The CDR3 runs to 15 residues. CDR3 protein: CASSIAVSVSETQYF. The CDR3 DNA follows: TGTGCCAGTAGTATAGCCGTTTCCGTTTCAGAGACCCAGTACTTC.

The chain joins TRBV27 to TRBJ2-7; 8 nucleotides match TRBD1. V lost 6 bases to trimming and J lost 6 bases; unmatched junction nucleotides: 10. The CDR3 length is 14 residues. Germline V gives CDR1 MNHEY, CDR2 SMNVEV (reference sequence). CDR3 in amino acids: CASSRIPGTGEQYF. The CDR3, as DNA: TGTGCCAGCAGCCGCATACCCGGGACAGGCGAGCAGTACTTC.

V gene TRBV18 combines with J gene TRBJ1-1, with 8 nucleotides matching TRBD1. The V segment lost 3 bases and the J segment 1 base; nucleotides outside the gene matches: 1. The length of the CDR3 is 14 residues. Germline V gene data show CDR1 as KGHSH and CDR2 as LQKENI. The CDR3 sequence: CASSPTGENTEAFF. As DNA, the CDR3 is TGTGCCAGCTCACCGACAGGGGAGAACACTGAAGCTTTCTTT.

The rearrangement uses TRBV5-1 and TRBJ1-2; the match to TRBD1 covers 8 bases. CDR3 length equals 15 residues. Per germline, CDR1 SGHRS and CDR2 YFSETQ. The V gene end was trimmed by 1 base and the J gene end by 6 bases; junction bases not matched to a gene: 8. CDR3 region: CASSLTGQGTDGYTF. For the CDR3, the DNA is TGCGCCAGCAGCTTGACCGGACAGGGTACCGATGGCTACACCTTC.

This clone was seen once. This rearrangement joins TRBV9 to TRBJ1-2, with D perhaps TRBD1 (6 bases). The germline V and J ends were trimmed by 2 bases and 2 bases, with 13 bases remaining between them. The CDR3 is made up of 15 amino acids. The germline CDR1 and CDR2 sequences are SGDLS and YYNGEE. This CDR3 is CASSVGGHQNYGYTF. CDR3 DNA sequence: TGTGCCAGCAGCGTTGGGGGACATCAAAACTATGGCTACACCTTC.

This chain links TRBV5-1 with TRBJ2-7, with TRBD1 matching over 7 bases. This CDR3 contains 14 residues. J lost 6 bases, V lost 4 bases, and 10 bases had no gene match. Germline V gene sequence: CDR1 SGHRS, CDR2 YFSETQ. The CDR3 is CASSPGGRLFEQYF. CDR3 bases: TGCGCCAGCAGCCCAGGGGGAAGGCTTTTCGAGCAGTACTTC. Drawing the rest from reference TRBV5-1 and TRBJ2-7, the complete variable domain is KAGVTQTPRYLIKTRGQQVTLSCSPISGHRSVSWYQQTPGQGLQFLFEYFSETQRNKGNFPGRFSGRQFSNSRSEMNVSTLELGDSALYLCASSPGGRLFEQYFGPGTRLTVT.

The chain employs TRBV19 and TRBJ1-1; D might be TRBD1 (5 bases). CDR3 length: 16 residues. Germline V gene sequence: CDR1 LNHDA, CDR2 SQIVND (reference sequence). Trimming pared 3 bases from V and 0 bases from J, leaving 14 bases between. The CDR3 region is CASSIGQRQMNTEAFF. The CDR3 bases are TGTGCCAGTAGTATCGGGCAAAGACAGATGAACACTGAAGCTTTCTTT.

CDR3 sequence: CASTGLGRTYEQYF. The CDR3 coding sequence is TGCGCCAGCACCGGACTAGGGAGGACCTACGAGCAGTACTTC. The chain uses TRBV10-1 and TRBJ2-7; 7 bases are shared with TRBD2. The length of the CDR3 is 14 residues. With 7 bases clipped from V and 2 bases from J, the junction kept 8 bases outside the gene matches. Germline V gives CDR1 WNHNN, CDR2 SYGVQD (reference sequence).

The CDR3 spells CASSLGGASSGNTIYF. DNA of the CDR3: TGCGCCAGCAGCTTGGGTGGTGCTAGCTCTGGAAACACCATATATTTT. The gene calls are TRBV5-1 and TRBJ1-3; no clear D. The CDR3 loop spans 16 amino acids. The ends were cut back, 0 bases at V and 0 bases at J, with 10 bases in the middle. CDR1 and CDR2 from the germline V gene are SGHRS and YFSETQ.

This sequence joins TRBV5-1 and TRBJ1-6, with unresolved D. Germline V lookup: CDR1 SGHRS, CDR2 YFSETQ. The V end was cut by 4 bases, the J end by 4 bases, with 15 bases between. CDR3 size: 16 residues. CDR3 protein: CASSLKSGNYNSPLHF. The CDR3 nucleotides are TGCGCCAGCAGCCTAAAATCAGGCAATTATAATTCACCCCTCCACTTT. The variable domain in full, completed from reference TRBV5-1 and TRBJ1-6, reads KAGVTQTPRYLIKTRGQQVTLSCSPISGHRSVSWYQQTPGQGLQFLFEYFSETQRNKGNFPGRFSGRQFSNSRSEMNVSTLELGDSALYLCASSLKSGNYNSPLHFGNGTRLTVT.

CDR3 nucleotide sequence: TGTGCCAGCAGTGAGTTACAGGGGGCCCTCTCTGGAAACACCATATATTTT. It is translated as CASSELQGALSGNTIYF. This sequence joins TRBV2 and TRBJ1-3, with 9 bases identical to TRBD1. V lost 3 bases and J lost 0; bases outside the gene matches: 6. Germline V gene sequence: CDR1 SNHLY, CDR2 FYNNEI. The CDR3 sequence is 17 residues long. Drawing the rest from reference TRBV2 and TRBJ1-3, the complete variable domain is EPEVTQTPSHQVTQMGQEVILRCVPISNHLYFYWYRQILGQKVEFLVSFYNNEISEKSEIFDDQFSVERPDGSNFTLKIRSTKLEDSAMYFCASSELQGALSGNTIYFGEGSWLTVV.

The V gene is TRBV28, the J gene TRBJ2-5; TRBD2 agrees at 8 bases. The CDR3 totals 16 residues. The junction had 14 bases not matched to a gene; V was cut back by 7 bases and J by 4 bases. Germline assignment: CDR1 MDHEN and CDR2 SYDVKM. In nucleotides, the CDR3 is TGTGCCAGCACCGAAGTCTTGGCGGGGGGAGGAGAGACCCAGTACTTC. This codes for CASTEVLAGGGETQYF.

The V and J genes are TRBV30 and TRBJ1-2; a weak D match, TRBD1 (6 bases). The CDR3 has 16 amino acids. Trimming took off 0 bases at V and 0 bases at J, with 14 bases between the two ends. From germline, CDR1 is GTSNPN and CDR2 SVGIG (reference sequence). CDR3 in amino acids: CAWSVRGAGANYGYTF. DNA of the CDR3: TGTGCCTGGAGTGTACGAGGGGCAGGGGCTAACTATGGCTACACCTTC.

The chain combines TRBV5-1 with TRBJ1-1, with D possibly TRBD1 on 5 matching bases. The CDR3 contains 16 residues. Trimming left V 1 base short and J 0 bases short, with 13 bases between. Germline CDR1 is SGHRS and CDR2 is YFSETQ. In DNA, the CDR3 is TGCGCCAGCAGCTTGATTGCGGGAGGGGTGAACACTGAAGCTTTCTTT. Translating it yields CASSLIAGGVNTEAFF. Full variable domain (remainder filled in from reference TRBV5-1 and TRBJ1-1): KAGVTQTPRYLIKTRGQQVTLSCSPISGHRSVSWYQQTPGQGLQFLFEYFSETQRNKGNFPGRFSGRQFSNSRSEMNVSTLELGDSALYLCASSLIAGGVNTEAFFGQGTRLTVV.

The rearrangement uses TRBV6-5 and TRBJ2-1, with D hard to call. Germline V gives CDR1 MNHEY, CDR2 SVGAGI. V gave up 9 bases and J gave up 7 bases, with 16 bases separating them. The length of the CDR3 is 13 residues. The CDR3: CASARGVTNEQFF. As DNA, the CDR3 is TGTGCCAGTGCTCGCGGAGTAACGAATGAGCAGTTCTTC.

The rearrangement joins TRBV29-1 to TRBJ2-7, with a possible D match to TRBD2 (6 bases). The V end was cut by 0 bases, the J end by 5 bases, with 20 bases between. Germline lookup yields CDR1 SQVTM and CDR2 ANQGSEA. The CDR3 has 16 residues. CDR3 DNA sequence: TGCAGCGTTGAAGACCGTTATGGAGGGGCCTCAGACGAGCAGTACTTC. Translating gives CSVEDRYGGASDEQYF.

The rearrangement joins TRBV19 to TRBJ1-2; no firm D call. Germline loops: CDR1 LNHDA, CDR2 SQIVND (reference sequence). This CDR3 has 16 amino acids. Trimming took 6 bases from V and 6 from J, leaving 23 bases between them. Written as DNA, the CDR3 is TGTGCCAGTAGAACGGAAGTGAGGGTACCGATAGATGGCTACACCTTC. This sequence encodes CASRTEVRVPIDGYTF.

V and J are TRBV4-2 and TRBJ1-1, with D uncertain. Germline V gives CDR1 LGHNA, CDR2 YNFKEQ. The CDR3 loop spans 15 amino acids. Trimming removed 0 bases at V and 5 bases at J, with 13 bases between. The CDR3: CASSQETSFGTEAFF. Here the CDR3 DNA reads TGTGCCAGCAGCCAAGAGACCTCTTTCGGGACTGAAGCTTTCTTT.

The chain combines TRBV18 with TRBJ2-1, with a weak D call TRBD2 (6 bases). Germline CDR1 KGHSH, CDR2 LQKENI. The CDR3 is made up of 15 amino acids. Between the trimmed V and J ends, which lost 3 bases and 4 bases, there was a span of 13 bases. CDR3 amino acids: CASSPALATYNEQFF. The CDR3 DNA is TGTGCCAGCTCACCTGCCCTAGCGACTTACAATGAGCAGTTCTTC.

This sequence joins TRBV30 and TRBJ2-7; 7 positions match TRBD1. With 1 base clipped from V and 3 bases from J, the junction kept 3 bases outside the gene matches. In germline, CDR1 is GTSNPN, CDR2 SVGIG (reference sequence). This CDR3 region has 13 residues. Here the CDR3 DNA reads TGTGCCTGGAGTGCGGACAGGAACTACGAGCAGTACTTC. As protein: CAWSADRNYEQYF. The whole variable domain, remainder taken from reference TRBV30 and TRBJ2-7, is SQTIHQWPATLVQPVGSPLSLECTVEGTSNPNLYWYRQAAGRGLQLLFYSVGIGQISSEVPQNLSASRPQDRQFILSSKKLLLSDSGFYLCAWSADRNYEQYFGPGTRLTVT.

CDR3 in DNA: TGTGCCAGCAGCTTATCAGAGGGACAGCCCCTCTACAATGAGCAGTTCTTC. This gives the protein CASSLSEGQPLYNEQFF. J is TRBJ2-1 and V is TRBV11-3; TRBD1 agrees at 7 bases. This CDR3 spans 17 amino acids. Germline V gene data show CDR1 as SGHNT and CDR2 as YENEEA. The V and J ends lost 2 bases and 3 bases, in that order; junction bases with no gene match: 10. Complete variable domain (other parts from reference TRBV11-3 and TRBJ2-1): EAGVVQSPRYKIIEKKQPVAFWCNPISGHNTLYWYLQNLGQGPELLIRYENEEAVDDSQLPKDRFSAERLKGVDSTLKIQPAELGDSAVYLCASSLSEGQPLYNEQFFGPGTRLTVL.

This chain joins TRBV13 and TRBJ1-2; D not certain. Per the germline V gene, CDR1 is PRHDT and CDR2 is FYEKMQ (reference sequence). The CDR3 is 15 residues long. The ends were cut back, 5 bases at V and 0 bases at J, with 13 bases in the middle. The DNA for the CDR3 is TGTGCCAGCAGCGTAGAATCTACAGCTAACTATGGCTACACCTTC. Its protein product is CASSVESTANYGYTF.

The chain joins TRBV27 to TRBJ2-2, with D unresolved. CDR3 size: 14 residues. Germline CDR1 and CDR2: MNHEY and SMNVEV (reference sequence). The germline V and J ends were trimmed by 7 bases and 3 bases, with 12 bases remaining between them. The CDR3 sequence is CASKARKDTGELFF. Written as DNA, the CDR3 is TGTGCCAGCAAAGCCAGGAAGGACACCGGGGAGCTGTTTTTT.

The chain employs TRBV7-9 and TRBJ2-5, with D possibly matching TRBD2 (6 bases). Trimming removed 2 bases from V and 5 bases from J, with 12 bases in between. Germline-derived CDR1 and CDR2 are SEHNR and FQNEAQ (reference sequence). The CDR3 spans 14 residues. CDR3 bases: TGTGCCAGCAGCTTACAGGGAGGTAGGGAGACCCAGTACTTC. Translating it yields CASSLQGGRETQYF.

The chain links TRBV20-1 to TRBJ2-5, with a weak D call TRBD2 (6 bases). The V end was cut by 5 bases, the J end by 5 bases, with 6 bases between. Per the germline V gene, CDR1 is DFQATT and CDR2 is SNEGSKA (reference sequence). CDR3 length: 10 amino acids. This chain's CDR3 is CSARGETQYF. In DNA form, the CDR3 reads TGCAGTGCTCGGGGGGAGACCCAGTACTTC.

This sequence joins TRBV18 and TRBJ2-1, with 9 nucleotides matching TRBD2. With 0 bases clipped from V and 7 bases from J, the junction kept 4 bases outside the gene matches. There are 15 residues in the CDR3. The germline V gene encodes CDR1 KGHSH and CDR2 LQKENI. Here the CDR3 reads CASSPPSGRWNEQFF. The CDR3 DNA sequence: TGTGCCAGCTCACCACCTAGCGGGAGATGGAATGAGCAGTTCTTC. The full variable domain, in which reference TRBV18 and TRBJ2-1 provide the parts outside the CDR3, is NAGVMQNPRHLVRRRGQEARLRCSPMKGHSHVYWYRQLPEEGLKFMVYLQKENIIDESGMPKERFSAEFPKEGPSILRIQQVVRGDSAAYFCASSPPSGRWNEQFFGPGTRLTVL.

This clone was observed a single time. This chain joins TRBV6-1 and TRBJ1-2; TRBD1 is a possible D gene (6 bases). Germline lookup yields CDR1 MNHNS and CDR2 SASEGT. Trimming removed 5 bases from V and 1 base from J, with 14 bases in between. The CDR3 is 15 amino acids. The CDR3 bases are TGTGCCAGCAGTCAACAGGGAGTCCGTAACTATGGCTACACCTTC. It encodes CASSQQGVRNYGYTF.

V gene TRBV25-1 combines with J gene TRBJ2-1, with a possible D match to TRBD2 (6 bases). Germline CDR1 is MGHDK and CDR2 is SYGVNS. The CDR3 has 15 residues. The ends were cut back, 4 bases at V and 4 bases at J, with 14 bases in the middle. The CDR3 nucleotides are TGTGCCAGCAGTGCCCCGCGGGGCGGTTACAATGAGCAGTTCTTC. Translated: CASSAPRGGYNEQFF. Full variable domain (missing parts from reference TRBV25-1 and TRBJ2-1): EADIYQTPRYLVIGTGKKITLECSQTMGHDKMYWYQQDPGMELHLIHYSYGVNSTEKGDLSSESTVSRIRTEHFPLTLESARPSHTSQYLCASSAPRGGYNEQFFGPGTRLTVL.

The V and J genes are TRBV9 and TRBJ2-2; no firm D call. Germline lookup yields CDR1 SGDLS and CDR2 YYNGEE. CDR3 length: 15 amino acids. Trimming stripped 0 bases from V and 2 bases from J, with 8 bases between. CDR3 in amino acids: CASSVDSTNTGELFF. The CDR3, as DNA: TGTGCCAGCAGCGTAGACTCGACAAACACCGGGGAGCTGTTTTTT.